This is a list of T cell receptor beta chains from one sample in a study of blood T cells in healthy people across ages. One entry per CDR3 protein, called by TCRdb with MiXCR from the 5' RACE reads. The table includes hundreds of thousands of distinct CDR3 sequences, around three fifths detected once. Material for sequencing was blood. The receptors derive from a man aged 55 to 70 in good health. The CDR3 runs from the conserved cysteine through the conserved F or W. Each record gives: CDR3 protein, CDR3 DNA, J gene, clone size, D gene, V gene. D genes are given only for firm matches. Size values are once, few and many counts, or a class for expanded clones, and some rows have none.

CDR3: CASNWDSRPSEQYF
DNA: TGTGCCAGCAATTGGGACAGCCGACCGTCCGAGCAGTACTTC
J: TRBJ2-7
size: -
D: TRBD1
V: TRBV6-6

CDR3: CASSYGRDTGELFF
DNA: TGTGCCAGCAGCTACGGGCGCGACACCGGGGAGCTGTTTTTT
J: TRBJ2-2
size: few
D: -
V: TRBV7-9

CDR3: CSVEDDGFGETRYF
DNA: TGCAGCGTTGAAGACGACGGTTTCGGGGAGACCCGGTACTTC
J: TRBJ2-5
size: -
D: -
V: TRBV29-1

CDR3: CSAREGTSRVANIQYF
DNA: TGCAGTGCTAGAGAGGGTACCTCCAGGGTCGCAAACATTCAGTACTTC
J: TRBJ2-4
size: few
D: -
V: TRBV20-1

CDR3: CSVLLGGPYEQYF
DNA: TGCAGCGTTCTCCTGGGGGGTCCCTACGAGCAGTACTTC
J: TRBJ2-7
size: -
D: -
V: TRBV29-1

CDR3: CASSPDGQTYEQYF
DNA: TGTGCCAGCAGCCCAGACGGACAGACCTACGAGCAGTACTTC
J: TRBJ2-7
size: -
D: -
V: TRBV9

CDR3: CASRDSRPSGANVLPF
DNA: TGTGCCAGCCGGGACAGTCGACCCTCTGGGGCCAACGTCCTGCCTTTC
J: TRBJ2-6
size: -
D: TRBD1
V: TRBV6-2/TRBV6-3

CDR3: CASSPNREGGEQFF
DNA: TGTGCCAGCAGCCCCAACAGGGAGGGGGGTGAGCAGTTCTTC
J: TRBJ2-1
size: -
D: -
V: TRBV3-1

CDR3: CAISDGGSNQPQHF
DNA: TGTGCCATCTCGGACGGGGGAAGCAATCAGCCCCAGCATTTT
J: TRBJ1-5
size: -
D: -
V: TRBV10-3

CDR3: CASSLAGDARRETQYF
DNA: TGCGCCAGCAGCTTGGCGGGTGACGCTAGGCGAGAGACCCAGTACTTC
J: TRBJ2-5
size: -
D: -
V: TRBV5-1

CDR3: CSVGRDDQPQHF
DNA: TGCAGCGTTGGCAGGGATGATCAGCCCCAGCATTTT
J: TRBJ1-5
size: -
D: -
V: TRBV29-1

CDR3: CASRTGAPYNEQFF
DNA: TGTGCCAGCAGGACAGGGGCGCCCTACAATGAGCAGTTCTTC
J: TRBJ2-1
size: -
D: TRBD1
V: TRBV6-1

CDR3: CSARLGAGGYTF
DNA: TGCAGTGCTAGGCTCGGGGCAGGGGGCTACACCTTC
J: TRBJ1-2
size: -
D: -
V: TRBV20-1

CDR3: CSATGTSGGEQFF
DNA: TGCAGTGCAACCGGGACTAGCGGGGGGGAGCAGTTCTTC
J: TRBJ2-1
size: -
D: TRBD2
V: TRBV20-1

CDR3: CASSGTGTANEKLFF
DNA: TGCGCCAGCAGCGGCACCGGGACAGCTAATGAAAAACTGTTTTTT
J: TRBJ1-4
size: -
D: TRBD1
V: TRBV5-1

CDR3: CASSRTSGSGETQYF
DNA: TGTGCCAGCTCCCGGACTAGCGGAAGTGGAGAGACCCAGTACTTC
J: TRBJ2-5
size: -
D: TRBD2
V: TRBV7-8

CDR3: CASSHPGFGGSEQFF
DNA: TGTGCCAGCAGCCACCCCGGGTTCGGGGGTTCTGAGCAGTTCTTC
J: TRBJ2-1
size: -
D: -
V: TRBV9

CDR3: CASSQGGSGGTKETQYF
DNA: TGCGCCAGCAGCCAAGGTGGCAGCGGGGGAACTAAAGAGACCCAGTACTTC
J: TRBJ2-5
size: -
D: TRBD2
V: TRBV4-1

CDR3: CASSLEGEEQFF
DNA: TGTGCCAGCAGCTTAGAGGGGGAAGAGCAGTTCTTC
J: TRBJ2-1
size: few
D: -
V: TRBV13

CDR3: CASNAGPTTLSTDTQYF
DNA: TGTGCCAGCAACGCGGGGCCTACTACCCTAAGCACAGATACGCAGTATTTT
J: TRBJ2-3
size: few
D: -
V: TRBV12-3/TRBV12-4

CDR3: CASSPSGVDTQYF
DNA: TGTGCCAGCAGCCCCTCGGGGGTAGATACGCAGTATTTT
J: TRBJ2-3
size: few
D: -
V: TRBV7-2

CDR3: CSVETDSSYEQYF
DNA: TGCAGCGTTGAGACGGACAGCTCCTACGAGCAGTACTTC
J: TRBJ2-7
size: -
D: -
V: TRBV29-1

CDR3: CSPKERFRETQYF
DNA: TGCAGTCCGAAGGAGCGTTTCCGAGAGACCCAGTACTTC
J: TRBJ2-5
size: -
D: -
V: TRBV20-1

CDR3: CASKVGGSTDTQYF
DNA: TGTGCCAGCAAAGTCGGGGGGAGCACAGATACGCAGTATTTT
J: TRBJ2-3
size: -
D: TRBD2
V: TRBV6-6

CDR3: CSLGGGSTDTQYF
DNA: TGCAGCCTTGGGGGGGGCAGCACAGATACGCAGTATTTT
J: TRBJ2-3
size: -
D: -
V: TRBV20-1

CDR3: CASRYPGDSGANVLTF
DNA: TGCGCCTCAAGGTATCCAGGGGACTCTGGGGCCAACGTCCTGACTTTC
J: TRBJ2-6
size: -
D: -
V: TRBV5-1

CDR3: CASSYRDRGGETQYF
DNA: TGTGCCAGCAGTTATCGGGACAGGGGAGGGGAGACCCAGTACTTC
J: TRBJ2-5
size: -
D: TRBD1
V: TRBV6-5

CDR3: CSARVASGGNEQFF
DNA: TGCAGTGCTAGAGTCGCTAGCGGGGGCAATGAGCAGTTCTTC
J: TRBJ2-1
size: -
D: TRBD2
V: TRBV20-1

CDR3: CASSQGPSGGTKETQYF
DNA: TGCGCCAGCAGCCAAGGCCCTAGCGGGGGGACTAAAGAGACCCAGTACTTC
J: TRBJ2-5
size: few
D: TRBD2
V: TRBV4-1

CDR3: CSAPAFRGTGFSYEQYF
DNA: TGCAGTGCCCCAGCATTTAGAGGGACAGGATTTTCCTACGAGCAGTACTTC
J: TRBJ2-7
size: -
D: TRBD1
V: TRBV20-1

CDR3: CASRSGRETQYF
DNA: TGTGCCAGCCGGAGCGGGCGTGAGACCCAGTACTTC
J: TRBJ2-5
size: few
D: -
V: TRBV2

CDR3: CASSPQTTETQYF
DNA: TGCGCCAGCAGCCCTCAGACCACAGAGACCCAGTACTTC
J: TRBJ2-5
size: -
D: -
V: TRBV5-1

CDR3: CASSPSPTLSGNTIYF
DNA: TGTGCCAGCAGTCCTTCACCTACGCTCTCTGGAAACACCATATATTTT
J: TRBJ1-3
size: -
D: -
V: TRBV27

CDR3: CASSQDWRTGGETQYF
DNA: TGTGCCAGCAGCCAAGATTGGCGGACCGGGGGGGAGACCCAGTACTTC
J: TRBJ2-5
size: -
D: TRBD2
V: TRBV3-1

CDR3: CASSPAGTGDGYTF
DNA: TGTGCCAGCAGCCCAGCCGGGACAGGGGACGGCTACACCTTC
J: TRBJ1-2
size: -
D: TRBD1
V: TRBV3-1

CDR3: CASSQTRSAEQYF
DNA: TGTGCCAGCAGTCAGACCCGAAGCGCCGAGCAGTACTTC
J: TRBJ2-7
size: once
D: -
V: TRBV6-6

CDR3: CSARGGTGSGTQYF
DNA: TGCAGTGCTAGAGGGGGGACAGGGAGCGGGACCCAGTACTTC
J: TRBJ2-5
size: -
D: TRBD1
V: TRBV20-1

CDR3: CASSEEQGRQPQHF
DNA: TGTGCCAGCAGTGAGGAGCAGGGAAGGCAGCCCCAGCATTTT
J: TRBJ1-5
size: -
D: -
V: TRBV2

CDR3: CASSHPTWRPYEQYF
DNA: TGTGCCAGCAGCCACCCGACATGGAGGCCCTACGAGCAGTACTTC
J: TRBJ2-7
size: -
D: -
V: TRBV12-3/TRBV12-4

CDR3: CASGDSLIPYEQYF
DNA: TGTGCCAGCGGAGACAGTCTTATCCCCTACGAGCAGTACTTC
J: TRBJ2-7
size: -
D: -
V: TRBV7-2

CDR3: CASSPAGAGEQYF
DNA: TGTGCCAGCAGCCCAGCAGGGGCAGGCGAGCAGTACTTC
J: TRBJ2-7
size: -
D: -
V: TRBV13

CDR3: CASSLTSSLAKNIQYF
DNA: TGTGCCAGCAGTTTAACTAGCAGCCTAGCCAAAAACATTCAGTACTTC
J: TRBJ2-4
size: -
D: -
V: TRBV12-3/TRBV12-4

CDR3: CASGSGGFFNSPLHF
DNA: TGTGCCAGCGGAAGTGGGGGTTTCTTTAATTCACCCCTCCACTTT
J: TRBJ1-6
size: few
D: -
V: TRBV27

CDR3: CAISTGTVGEAFF
DNA: TGTGCCATCAGCACTGGGACGGTGGGGGAAGCTTTCTTT
J: TRBJ1-1
size: -
D: -
V: TRBV10-3

CDR3: CASSRDLAGGRETQYF
DNA: TGTGCCAGCAGTCGGGACCTAGCGGGGGGGCGTGAGACCCAGTACTTC
J: TRBJ2-5
size: -
D: TRBD2
V: TRBV4-2

CDR3: CASARDFSYEQYF
DNA: TGTGCCAGCGCCAGGGACTTCTCCTACGAGCAGTACTTC
J: TRBJ2-7
size: -
D: -
V: TRBV12-3/TRBV12-4

CDR3: CASSLGGGDHNEQFF
DNA: TGCGCCAGCAGCTTGGGCGGGGGGGACCACAATGAGCAGTTCTTC
J: TRBJ2-1
size: few
D: TRBD2
V: TRBV5-1

CDR3: CASSRGSDWGQYF
DNA: TGTGCCAGCAGCCGGGGCTCGGACTGGGGGCAGTACTTC
J: TRBJ2-5
size: -
D: -
V: TRBV3-1

CDR3: CSATGSKTQYF
DNA: TGCAGTGCGACCGGGAGCAAGACGCAGTATTTT
J: TRBJ2-3
size: few
D: -
V: TRBV20-1

CDR3: CVSSYLAGGYSYEQYF
DNA: TGTGTCAGCAGCTACCTAGCAGGGGGCTATTCCTACGAGCAGTACTTC
J: TRBJ2-7
size: -
D: TRBD1
V: TRBV5-6

CDR3: CASSSDRAVNYGYTF
DNA: TGCGCCAGCAGCTCGGACAGGGCGGTCAACTATGGCTACACCTTC
J: TRBJ1-2
size: once
D: TRBD1
V: TRBV5-1

CDR3: CASSPSGGARNEQFF
DNA: TGTGCCAGCAGTCCAAGCGGGGGGGCGAGGAATGAGCAGTTCTTC
J: TRBJ2-1
size: few
D: TRBD2
V: TRBV12-3/TRBV12-4

CDR3: CASGLGYGEAFF
DNA: TGTGCCAGCGGTCTTGGGTACGGTGAAGCTTTCTTT
J: TRBJ1-1
size: -
D: -
V: TRBV28

CDR3: CASSLTHVDAREQYF
DNA: TGTGCCAGCAGCCTGACACACGTGGACGCCCGGGAGCAGTACTTC
J: TRBJ2-7
size: -
D: -
V: TRBV7-2

CDR3: CASSVRQGSNEQFF
DNA: TGCGCCAGCAGCGTGCGACAGGGGTCGAATGAGCAGTTCTTC
J: TRBJ2-1
size: -
D: TRBD1
V: TRBV5-1

CDR3: CASSLAWPYEQYF
DNA: TGTGCCAGCAGCTTAGCATGGCCCTACGAGCAGTACTTC
J: TRBJ2-7
size: -
D: -
V: TRBV7-2

CDR3: CASILLAGGRGEQFF
DNA: TGTGCCAGCATCCTTCTAGCGGGGGGGCGCGGTGAGCAGTTCTTC
J: TRBJ2-1
size: -
D: TRBD2
V: TRBV12-3/TRBV12-4